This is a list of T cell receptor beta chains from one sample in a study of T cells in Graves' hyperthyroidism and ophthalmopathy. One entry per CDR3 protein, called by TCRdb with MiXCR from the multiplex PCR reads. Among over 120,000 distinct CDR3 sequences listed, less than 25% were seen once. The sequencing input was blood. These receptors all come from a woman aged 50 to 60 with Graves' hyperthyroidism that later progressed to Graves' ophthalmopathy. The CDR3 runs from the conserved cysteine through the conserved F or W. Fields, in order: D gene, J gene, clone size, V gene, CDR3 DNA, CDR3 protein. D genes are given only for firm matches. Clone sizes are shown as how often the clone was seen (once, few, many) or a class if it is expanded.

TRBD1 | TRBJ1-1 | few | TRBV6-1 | TGTGCCAGCTCCAGGGGGTTCTCTGAAGCTTTCTTT | CASSRGFSEAFF
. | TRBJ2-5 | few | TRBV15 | TGTGCCACCAGCAAGACTGGGCGGGGACGTGGAGAGACCCAGTACTTC | CATSKTGRGRGETQYF
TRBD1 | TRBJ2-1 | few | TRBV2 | TGTGCCAGCAGTGAAGCGGGCAGGGGGTCGTATCGTGGTGAGCAGTTCTTC | CASSEAGRGSYRGEQFF
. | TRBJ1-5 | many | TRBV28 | TGTGCCAGCGGACCAGGGGTAAATCAGCCCCAGCATTTT | CASGPGVNQPQHF
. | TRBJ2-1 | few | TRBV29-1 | TGCAGCGTTGAAGGGCAGTTCTACAATGAGCAGTTCTTC | CSVEGQFYNEQFF
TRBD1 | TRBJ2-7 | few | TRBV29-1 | TGCAGCGTTGAACAGGGGGAGTCCTACGAGCAGTACTTC | CSVEQGESYEQYF
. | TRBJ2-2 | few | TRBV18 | TGTGCCAGCTCACCAGCCAGAAGCGCCGGGGAGCTGTTTTTT | CASSPARSAGELFF
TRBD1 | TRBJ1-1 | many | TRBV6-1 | TGTGCCAGCAGCGGAGGGGGCGGACGGGAAGCTTTCTTT | CASSGGGGREAFF
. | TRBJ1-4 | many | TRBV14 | TGTGCCAGCAGCCAAAGGAACCTAGCGATGGATGAAAAACTGTTTTTT | CASSQRNLAMDEKLFF
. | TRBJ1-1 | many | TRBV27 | TGTGCCAGCAGTTTGTCGGGGCGGACTGAAGCTTTCTTT | CASSLSGRTEAFF